This TCR beta chain stems from a study of shared clonotypes between healthy human individuals. This CDR3 region has 15 residues. Trimming cost V 1 base and J 4 bases, with 14 bases left between them. In germline, CDR1 is SGDLS, CDR2 YYNGEE. Each donor was a Caucasian adult residing in Nashville, Tennessee. Combination of CD45RO+ cells with CCR7-negative CD45RA+ TemRA cells was used for CD8 memory. Study-wide findings and caveats: Sampling involved blood alone; tissue repertoires likely differ.

Concerning this clone itself: The target antigen is unknown.

Some clones are missing from TCRdb's copy, which holds only in-frame ones; the method was immunoSEQ multiplex PCR. The sample records about 690,000 clones, 90% being singletons. The TCR comes from a man aged 18 to 30 in good health. Some clones in this sample may be carry-over from other donors' samples. The chain couples TRBV9 to TRBJ2-5; a possible D gene is TRBD1 (6 bases). The sample was memory CD8+ T cells from PBMCs. Subset noted: CD45RO+ cells pooled with CCR7-negative TemRA cells. The CDR3 sequence: CASSVYTGKGETQYF. The CDR3 DNA follows: TGTGCCAGCAGCGTATATACAGGGAAAGGAGAGACCCAGTACTTC.